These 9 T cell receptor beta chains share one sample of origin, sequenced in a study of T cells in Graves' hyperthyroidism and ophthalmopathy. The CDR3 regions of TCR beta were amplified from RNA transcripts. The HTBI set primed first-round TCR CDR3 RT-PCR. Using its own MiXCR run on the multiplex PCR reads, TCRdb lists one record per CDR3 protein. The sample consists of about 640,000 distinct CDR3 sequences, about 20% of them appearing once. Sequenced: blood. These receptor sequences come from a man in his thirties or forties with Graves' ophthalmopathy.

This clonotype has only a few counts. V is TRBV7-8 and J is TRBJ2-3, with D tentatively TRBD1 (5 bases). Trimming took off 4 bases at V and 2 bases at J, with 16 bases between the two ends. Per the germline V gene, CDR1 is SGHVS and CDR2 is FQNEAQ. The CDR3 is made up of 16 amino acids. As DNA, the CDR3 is TGTGCCAGCAGCTCCCACAACAGGAAGATCACAGATACGCAGTATTTT. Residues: CASSSHNRKITDTQYF. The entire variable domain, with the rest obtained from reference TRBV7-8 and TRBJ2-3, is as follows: GAGVSQSPRYKVAKRGQDVALRCDPISGHVSLFWYQQALGQGPEFLTYFQNEAQLDKSGLPSDRFFAERPEGSVSTLKIQRTQQEDSAVYLCASSSHNRKITDTQYFGPGTRLTVL.

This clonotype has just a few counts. CDR3 coding DNA: TGTGCCAGCAGCTTAAGAGGGAATCATGAAAAACTGTTTTTT. Amino acids: CASSLRGNHEKLFF. The chain combines TRBV7-6 with TRBJ1-4; D not resolved. V was cut by 2 bases and J by 6 bases, with 10 bases left in between. In germline, CDR1 is SGHVS, CDR2 FNYEAQ. The CDR3 runs 14 residues.

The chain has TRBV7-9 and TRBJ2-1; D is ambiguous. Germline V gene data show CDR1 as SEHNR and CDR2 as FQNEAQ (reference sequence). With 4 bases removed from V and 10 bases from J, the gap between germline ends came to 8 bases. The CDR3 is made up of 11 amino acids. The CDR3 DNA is TGTGCCAGCAGCTCGCGACCCGAGCAGTTCTTC. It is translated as CASSSRPEQFF. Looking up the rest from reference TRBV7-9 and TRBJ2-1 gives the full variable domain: DTGVSQNPRHKITKRGQNVTFRCDPISEHNRLYWYRQTLGQGPEFLTYFQNEAQLEKSRLLSDRFSAERPKGSFSTLEIQRTEQGDSAMYLCASSSRPEQFFGPGTRLTVL.

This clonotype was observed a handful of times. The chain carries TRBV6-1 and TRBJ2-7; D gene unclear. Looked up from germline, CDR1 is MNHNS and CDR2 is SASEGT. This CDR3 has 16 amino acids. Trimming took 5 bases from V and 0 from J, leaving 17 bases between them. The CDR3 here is CASSWAMGGSSYEQYF. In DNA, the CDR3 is TGTGCCAGCAGTTGGGCCATGGGCGGAAGCTCCTACGAGCAGTACTTC.

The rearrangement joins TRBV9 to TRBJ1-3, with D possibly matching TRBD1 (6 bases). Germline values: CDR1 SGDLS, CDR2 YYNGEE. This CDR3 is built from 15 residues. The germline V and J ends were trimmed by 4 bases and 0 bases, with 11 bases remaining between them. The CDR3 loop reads CASSPGDNSGNTIYF. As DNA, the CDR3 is TGTGCCAGCAGCCCCGGGGACAACTCTGGAAACACCATATATTTT.

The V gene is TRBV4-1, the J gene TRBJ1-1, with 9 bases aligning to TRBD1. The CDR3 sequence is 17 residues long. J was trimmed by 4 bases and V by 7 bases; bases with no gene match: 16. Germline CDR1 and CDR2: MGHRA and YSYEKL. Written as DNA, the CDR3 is TGCGCCAGCACTGCGCAGGGACAGGGCCCCCAAGGCACTGAAGCTTTCTTT. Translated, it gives CASTAQGQGPQGTEAFF.

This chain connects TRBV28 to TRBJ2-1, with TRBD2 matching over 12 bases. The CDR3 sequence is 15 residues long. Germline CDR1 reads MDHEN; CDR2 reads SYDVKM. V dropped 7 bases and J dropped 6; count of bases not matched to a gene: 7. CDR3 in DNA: TGTGCCAGCACCCTGGGACTAGCGGGTGGCAATGAGCAGTTCTTC. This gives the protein CASTLGLAGGNEQFF.

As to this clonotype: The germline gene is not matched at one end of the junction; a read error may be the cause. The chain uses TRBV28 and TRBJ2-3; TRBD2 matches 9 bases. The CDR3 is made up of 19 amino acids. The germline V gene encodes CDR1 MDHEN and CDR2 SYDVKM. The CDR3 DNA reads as TGTGCCAGCAGTTTCCCCTTATCAACTAGCGGGTTTAGCACAGGTACGCAGTATTTT. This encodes CASSFPLSTSGFSTGTQYF. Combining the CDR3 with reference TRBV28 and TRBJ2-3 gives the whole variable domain DVKVTQSSRYLVKRTGEKVFLECVQDMDHENMFWYRQDPGLGLRLIYFSYDVKMKEKGDIPEGYSVSREKKERFSLILESASTNQTSMYLCASSFPLSTSGFSTGTQYFGPGTRLTVL.

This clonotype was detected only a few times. The DNA of the CDR3 is TGCGCCAGCAGCCCGGAGGGTGGGGCAGAGACCCAGTACTTC. Its protein is CASSPEGGAETQYF. This rearrangement joins TRBV4-1 to TRBJ2-5; a possible D gene is TRBD2 (6 bases). Germline V CDR1 and CDR2: MGHRA, YSYEKL. The CDR3 totals 14 residues. Trimming pared 4 bases from V and 4 bases from J, leaving 13 bases between.